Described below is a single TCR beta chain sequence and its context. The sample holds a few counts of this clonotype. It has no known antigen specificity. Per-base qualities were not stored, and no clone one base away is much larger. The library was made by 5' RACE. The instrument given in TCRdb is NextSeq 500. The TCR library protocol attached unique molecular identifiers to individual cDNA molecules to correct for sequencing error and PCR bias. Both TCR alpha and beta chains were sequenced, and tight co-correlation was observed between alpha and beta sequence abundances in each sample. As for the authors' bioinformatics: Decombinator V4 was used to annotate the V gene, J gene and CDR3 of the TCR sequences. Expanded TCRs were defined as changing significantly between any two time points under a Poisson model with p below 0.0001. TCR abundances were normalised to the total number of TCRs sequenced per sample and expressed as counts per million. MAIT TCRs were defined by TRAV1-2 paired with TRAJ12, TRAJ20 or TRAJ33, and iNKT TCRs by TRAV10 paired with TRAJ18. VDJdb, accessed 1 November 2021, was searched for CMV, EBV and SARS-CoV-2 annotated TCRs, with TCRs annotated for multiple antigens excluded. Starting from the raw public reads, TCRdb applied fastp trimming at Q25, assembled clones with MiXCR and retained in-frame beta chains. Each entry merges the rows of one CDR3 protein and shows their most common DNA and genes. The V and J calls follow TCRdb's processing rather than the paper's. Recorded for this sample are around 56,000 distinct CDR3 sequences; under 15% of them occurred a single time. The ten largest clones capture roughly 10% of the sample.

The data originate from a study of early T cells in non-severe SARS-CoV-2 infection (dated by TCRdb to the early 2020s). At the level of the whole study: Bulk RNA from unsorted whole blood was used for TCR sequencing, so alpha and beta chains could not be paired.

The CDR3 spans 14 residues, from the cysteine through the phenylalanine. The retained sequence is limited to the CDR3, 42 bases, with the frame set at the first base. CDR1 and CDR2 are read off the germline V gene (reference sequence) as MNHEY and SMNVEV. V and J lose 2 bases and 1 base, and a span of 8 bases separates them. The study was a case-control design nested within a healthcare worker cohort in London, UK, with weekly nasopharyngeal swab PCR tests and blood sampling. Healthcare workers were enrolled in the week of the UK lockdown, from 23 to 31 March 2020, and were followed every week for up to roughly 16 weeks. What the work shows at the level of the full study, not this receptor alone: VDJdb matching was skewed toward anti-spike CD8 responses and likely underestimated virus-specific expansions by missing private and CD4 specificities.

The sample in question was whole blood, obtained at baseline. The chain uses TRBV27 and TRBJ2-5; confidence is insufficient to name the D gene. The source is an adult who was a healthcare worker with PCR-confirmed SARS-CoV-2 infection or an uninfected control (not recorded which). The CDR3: CASSLMWGQETQYF. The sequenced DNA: TGTGCCAGCAGTTTAATGTGGGGCCAAGAGACCCAGTACTTC.